These 26 T cell receptor beta chains were sequenced from one sample in a study of response to subunit inactivated influenza vaccine. TCRdb reprocessed the RT-PCR reads via MiXCR and lists one record per CDR3 protein. The sample records hundreds of thousands of distinct CDR3 sequences, about 10% being singletons. The material was PBMCs from blood, obtained 40 to 50 days after vaccination. Receptor source: a man over 45 who received an inactivated influenza vaccine.

This clonotype occurred many times. V and J are TRBV12-3 or TRBV12-4 and TRBJ2-7; D assignment may be TRBD1 or TRBD2 (6 bases each). The CDR3 totals 13 residues. V shed 5 bases and J shed 2 bases, with 10 bases lying between them. The CDR3 loop reads CASSRGGTYEQYF. CDR3 nucleotides: TGTGCCAGCAGTAGAGGGGGGACCTACGAGCAGTACTTC.

V usage is TRBV9 and J usage is TRBJ2-7; either TRBD1 or TRBD2 may supply D (5 bases each). CDR1 is SGDLS and CDR2 is YYNGEE in the germline V gene. The CDR3 spans 15 residues. V lost 0 bases and J lost 7, with 17 bases in between. The CDR3 coding sequence is TGTGCCAGCAGCGTAGGTGGGGGTGAGGGAGCGGAGCAGTACTTC. Its translation: CASSVGGGEGAEQYF.

This clonotype was observed a few times. The CDR3 region is CASSYGGDTEAFF. The CDR3 nucleotides are TGTGCCAGCAGTTACGGGGGGGACACTGAAGCTTTCTTT. This sequence joins TRBV6-5 and TRBJ1-1, with a tentative D call TRBD1 (5 bases). Looked up from germline, CDR1 is MNHEY and CDR2 is SVGAGI. V shed 2 bases and J shed 3 bases, with 7 bases lying between them. This CDR3 comprises 13 residues.

Concerning this clonotype itself: This may arise from a read error, as a much more abundant clone is one base away. The chain recombines TRBV12-3 or TRBV12-4 with TRBJ2-5; the match to TRBD1 covers 8 bases. CDR3 length: 14 amino acids. The CDR3 sequence: CVSSYGTGQETQYF. Written as DNA, the CDR3 is TGTGTCAGCAGTTACGGGACAGGCCAAGAGACCCAGTACTTC.

The rearrangement joins TRBV4-3 to TRBJ2-2, with 11 bases fitting TRBD1. Germline-derived CDR1 and CDR2 are LGHNA and YSLEER. With V trimmed by 4 bases and J by 5 bases, 12 bases remained unmatched. The CDR3 runs 18 residues. The CDR3 DNA is TGCGCCAGCAGCCGCACGACATCTGGGACAGGGGGAACCGGGGAGCTGTTTTTT. This sequence encodes CASSRTTSGTGGTGELFF.

The chain has TRBV28 and TRBJ2-7; D might be TRBD2 (6 bases). The CDR3 contains 16 residues. Germline V gene data show CDR1 as MDHEN and CDR2 as SYDVKM. Trimming cost V 6 bases and J 2 bases, with 20 bases left between them. This chain's CDR3 is CASRLSGGVHPYEQYF. Written as DNA, the CDR3 is TGTGCCAGCAGACTTAGTGGAGGGGTTCACCCCTACGAGCAGTACTTC.

In this sample, this clonotype turned up many times. The CDR3 is CASSQRTNTGELFF. As DNA, the CDR3 is TGCGCCAGCAGCCAGCGGACCAACACCGGGGAGCTGTTTTTT. V is TRBV5-1 and J is TRBJ2-2, with a weak D call TRBD2 (5 bases). CDR1 and CDR2 from the germline V gene are SGHRS and YFSETQ. Between the trimmed V and J ends, which lost 4 bases and 2 bases, there was a span of 9 bases. This CDR3 has 14 residues.

In its sample, this clonotype was seen many times. The V and J genes are TRBV7-2 and TRBJ2-7, with TRBD2 matching 8 bases. J lost 1 base, V lost 0 bases, and 5 bases had no gene match. The germline CDR1 and CDR2 sequences are SGHTA and FQGNSA. This CDR3 region has 16 residues. CDR3 sequence: CASSLARTSSSYEQYF. The CDR3 DNA sequence: TGTGCCAGCAGCTTAGCGAGGACTAGCTCGTCCTACGAGCAGTACTTC.

This clonotype was found a few times. The chain has TRBV20-1 and TRBJ1-5; D unclear. Germline V gene sequence: CDR1 DFQATT, CDR2 SNEGSKA (reference sequence). V was pared by 1 base and J by 6 bases, with 16 bases between. The length of the CDR3 is 15 residues. The CDR3 DNA reads as TGCAGTGCTAGAGTCTCGTTGGGCCCCACTCAGCCCCAGCATTTT. Its translation is CSARVSLGPTQPQHF.

This clonotype was detected only a few times. The genes are TRBV5-1 and TRBJ1-4, with 8 bases aligning to TRBD1. The CDR3 has 15 amino acids. V was pared by 4 bases and J by 5 bases, with 7 bases of the junction left unmatched. Per the germline V gene, CDR1 is SGHRS and CDR2 is YFSETQ. CDR3 residues: CASSVDRGGNEKLFF. The CDR3 DNA reads as TGCGCCAGCAGCGTCGACAGGGGAGGGAATGAAAAACTGTTTTTT.

This clonotype was recorded a few times. The chain uses TRBV12-3 or TRBV12-4 and TRBJ2-1, with D perhaps being TRBD1 or TRBD2 (5 bases each). V shed 6 bases and J shed 0 bases, with 9 bases lying between them. The CDR3 runs to 14 residues. CDR3 in DNA: TGTGCCAGCAGGGGACCAAACTCCTACAATGAGCAGTTCTTC. Its protein is CASRGPNSYNEQFF.

This rearrangement joins TRBV7-2 to TRBJ1-2; D gene ambiguous. Germline-derived CDR1 and CDR2 are SGHTA and FQGNSA. CDR3 length: 13 amino acids. The ends were cut back, 2 bases at V and 4 bases at J, with 8 bases in the middle. The CDR3 spells CASSLTEGYGYTF. The DNA of the CDR3 is TGTGCCAGCAGCTTAACCGAGGGCTATGGCTACACCTTC.

There are a few counts of this clonotype. The chain employs TRBV5-1 and TRBJ1-1; D is undetermined. Germline CDR1 is SGHRS and CDR2 is YFSETQ. Between the trimmed V and J ends, which lost 4 bases and 1 base, there was a span of 14 bases. This CDR3 contains 15 residues. CDR3 bases: TGCGCCAGCAGCAATCAATTCTTGGGGAACACTGAAGCTTTCTTT. Encoded protein: CASSNQFLGNTEAFF.

V usage is TRBV12-3 or TRBV12-4 and J usage is TRBJ1-6; no reliable D call. This CDR3 is 13 amino acids long. Trimming shortened V by 8 bases and J by 5 bases, and 10 bases separated the two germline ends. The CDR3 spells CASANANNSPLHF. CDR3 bases: TGTGCCAGCGCTAACGCGAATAATTCACCCCTCCACTTT.

In regard to this clonotype: One base away lies a much larger clone, so this may be a sequencing read error. The chain couples TRBV12-3 or TRBV12-4 to TRBJ2-2, with 8 bases that match TRBD2. V shed 10 bases and J 10 bases; nucleotides not matched to a gene: 11. CDR3 length: 13 residues. The CDR3 region is CATCPGGRVELFF. The CDR3, as DNA: TGTGCCACCTGCCCGGGGGGGCGCGTGGAGCTGTTTTTT.

The chain is built from TRBV7-9 and TRBJ2-7; weak D call: TRBD2 (5 bases). Germline loops: CDR1 SEHNR, CDR2 FQNEAQ (reference sequence). The CDR3 is 15 amino acids. Between the trimmed V and J ends, which lost 4 bases and 0 bases, there was a span of 13 bases. CDR3 sequence (DNA): TGTGCCAGCAGCTACCGACGGGAAAGCTCCTACGAGCAGTACTTC. It specifies CASSYRRESSYEQYF.

V usage is TRBV7-8 and J usage is TRBJ2-7; 10 bases are shared with TRBD2. This CDR3 region has 14 residues. Germline V gives CDR1 SGHVS, CDR2 FQNEAQ. V lost 5 bases and J lost 3; bases outside the gene matches: 4. Written as DNA, the CDR3 is TGTGCCAGCAGCCCAGGGACTAGCGACTACGAGCAGTACTTC. Protein: CASSPGTSDYEQYF.

This clonotype was observed at least ten times. The chain uses TRBV28 and TRBJ2-1, with 15 positions matching TRBD2. This CDR3 spans 14 amino acids. The germline V gene encodes CDR1 MDHEN and CDR2 SYDVKM. V shed 2 bases, J shed 10 bases, and the junction held 0 bases outside the gene matches. The CDR3: CASSLGTSGREQFF. CDR3 DNA sequence: TGTGCCAGCAGTTTAGGGACTAGCGGGAGGGAGCAGTTCTTC.

This clonotype was observed a few times. The chain combines TRBV12-3 or TRBV12-4 with TRBJ1-2; TRBD1 might be the D (5 bases). V was shortened by 2 bases and J by 3 bases, with 16 bases between the two germline ends. There are 16 residues in the CDR3. Here the CDR3 DNA reads TGTGCCAGCAGTTTAACCCTGGGAGGGGCCCACTATGGCTACACCTTC. Its protein is CASSLTLGGAHYGYTF.

The CDR3 reads CATTDTRRSGTQYF. CDR3 DNA: TGTGCCACCACTGACACTCGCAGGTCGGGAACGCAGTATTTT. V is TRBV13 and J is TRBJ2-3; maybe TRBD2 (5 bases). This CDR3 is 14 amino acids long. In germline, CDR1 is PRHDT, CDR2 FYEKMQ (reference sequence). V shed 10 bases and J shed 9 bases, with 23 bases lying between them. The entire variable domain, with the rest obtained from reference TRBV13 and TRBJ2-3, is as follows: AAGVIQSPRHLIKEKRETATLKCYPIPRHDTVYWYQQGPGQDPQFLISFYEKMQSDKGSIPDRFSAQQFSDYHSELNMSSLELGDSALYFCATTDTRRSGTQYFGPGTRLTVL.

The rearrangement uses TRBV2 and TRBJ2-7; the D gene is possibly TRBD2 (5 bases). Trimming removed 8 bases from V and 4 bases from J, with 9 bases in between. CDR1 and CDR2 (germline): SNHLY, FYNNEI. The CDR3 loop spans 11 amino acids. CDR3 loop: CASGREYEQYF. CDR3 DNA sequence: TGTGCCAGCGGAAGGGAGTACGAGCAGTACTTC. Variable domain in full (rest from reference TRBV2 and TRBJ2-7): EPEVTQTPSHQVTQMGQEVILRCVPISNHLYFYWYRQILGQKVEFLVSFYNNEISEKSEIFDDQFSVERPDGSNFTLKIRSTKLEDSAMYFCASGREYEQYFGPGTRLTVT.

This rearrangement joins TRBV5-1 to TRBJ2-3; D call uncertain. The V gene lost 4 bases and the J gene lost 2 bases, with 11 bases spanning the gap. The CDR3 spans 14 residues. Germline V gives CDR1 SGHRS, CDR2 YFSETQ. The CDR3 here is CASSPVGITDTQYF. The CDR3 DNA reads TGCGCCAGCAGCCCCGTGGGGATCACAGATACGCAGTATTTT.

The V call is TRBV7-2, the J call TRBJ1-2; 8 nucleotides line up with TRBD1. Per the germline V gene, CDR1 is SGHTA and CDR2 is FQGNSA. The CDR3 has 15 amino acids. The V and J ends lost 1 base and 0 bases, in that order; junction bases with no gene match: 1. CDR3 sequence reads: CASSLEQGANYGYTF. The CDR3 region has the DNA TGTGCCAGCAGCTTAGAACAGGGGGCTAACTATGGCTACACCTTC.

V gene TRBV7-3 combines with J gene TRBJ1-2; possible D gene TRBD1, 5 bases. The germline V and J ends were trimmed by 5 bases and 5 bases, with 27 bases remaining between them. Per the germline V gene, CDR1 is SGHTA and CDR2 is FQGTGA. This CDR3 spans 18 amino acids. The CDR3 bases are TGTGCCAGCAGCAGGGGACTTAGCCCAACATTAGAGGTATATGGCTACACCTTC. Translating gives CASSRGLSPTLEVYGYTF.

This clonotype came up many times. CDR3 sequence (DNA): TGTGCCAGCAGCGTAGTCGCAGCGGGGGTTGAGCAGTTCTTC. It codes for CASSVVAAGVEQFF. The J gene is TRBJ2-1, the V gene TRBV9; TRBD2 aligns across 8 bases. The ends lost 0 bases at V and 9 bases at J; junction bases unmatched: 5. This CDR3 contains 14 residues. CDR1 SGDLS and CDR2 YYNGEE come from the germline V gene.

This clonotype was recorded many times. The V call is TRBV4-2, the J call TRBJ1-5; a possible D gene is TRBD1 (5 bases). CDR3 length: 12 residues. Germline CDR1 and CDR2: LGHNA and YNFKEQ. Trimming took off 3 bases at V and 7 bases at J, with 7 bases between the two ends. The CDR3 loop reads CASSQGQQPQHF. In nucleotides, the CDR3 is TGTGCCAGCAGCCAGGGGCAGCAGCCCCAGCATTTT.